The clone carrying this T cell receptor (beta chain) occurred a few times. Antigen unknown. The data originate from a study of T cells in Graves' hyperthyroidism and ophthalmopathy. Study-wide background: Initial diagnosis, before any treatment, was when peripheral blood was collected. Regarding the study as a whole: The model made its ophthalmopathy prediction, and onset followed a median about 6 months later. A model of 13 V-J features distinguished ophthalmopathy from stable hyperthyroidism.

Patients were aged 18 to 65, had disease duration under 2 months, and had newly diagnosed hyperthyroidism. TCR beta CDR3 regions were amplified from RNA. In the first-round RT-PCR of the TCR CDR3, the HTBI primer set was used. Using its own MiXCR run on the multiplex PCR reads, TCRdb lists one record per CDR3 protein. The sample lists around 300,000 distinct CDR3 sequences; more than 11% were seen once. CDR1 MNHEY and CDR2 SVGEGT come from the germline V gene. CDR3 length equals 17 residues. Unmatched junction bases numbered 11, after V lost 6 bases and J lost 1 base. The V and J genes are TRBV6-2 or TRBV6-3 and TRBJ2-3; 9 bases agree with TRBD1. This receptor was taken from a woman in her twenties or thirties with Graves' hyperthyroidism. The sequenced sample consisted of blood. The DNA for the CDR3 is TGTGCCAGCAGCCACAGGGGGCCCTCCGTCCGCACAGATACGCAGTATTTT. Residues: CASSHRGPSVRTDTQYF.